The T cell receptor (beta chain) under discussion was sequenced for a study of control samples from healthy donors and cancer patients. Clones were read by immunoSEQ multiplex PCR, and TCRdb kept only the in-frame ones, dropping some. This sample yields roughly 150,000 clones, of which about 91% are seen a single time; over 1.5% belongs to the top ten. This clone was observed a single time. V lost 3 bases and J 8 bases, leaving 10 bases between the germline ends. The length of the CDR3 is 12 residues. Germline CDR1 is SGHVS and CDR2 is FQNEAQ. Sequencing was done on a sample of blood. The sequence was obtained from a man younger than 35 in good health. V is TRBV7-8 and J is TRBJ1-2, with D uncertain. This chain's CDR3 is CASSFEATGYTF. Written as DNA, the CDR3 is TGTGCCAGCAGCTTTGAGGCGACCGGCTACACCTTC.